One sample yielded the 13 T cell receptor beta chains listed below, sequenced in a study of early T cells in non-severe SARS-CoV-2 infection. Via MiXCR, TCRdb re-called the 5' RACE reads, giving one row per CDR3 protein. This sample has approximately 30,000 distinct CDR3 sequences, with around 6.6% found just once. The sequencing sample was made of whole blood. These receptors all come from an adult who was a healthcare worker with PCR-confirmed SARS-CoV-2 infection or an uninfected control (not recorded which).

At least ten counts were recorded for this clonotype. DNA for the CDR3: TGCAGTGCCAGTGGTAGTAGCGGGAGGTGGGCTGAGCAGTTCTTC. Protein: CSASGSSGRWAEQFF. The V gene is TRBV20-1, the J gene TRBJ2-1, with 10 bases fitting TRBD2. The CDR3 contains 15 residues. Germline trimming cut 6 bases from V and 9 bases from J; bases unmatched to any gene: 14. Looked up from germline, CDR1 is DFQATT and CDR2 is SNEGSKA (reference sequence).

The genes are TRBV29-1 and TRBJ2-1, with D possibly TRBD2 on 5 matching bases. This CDR3 is built from 15 residues. The germline V and J ends were trimmed by 6 bases and 7 bases, with 22 bases remaining between them. Germline CDR1 is SQVTM and CDR2 is ANQGSEA. The CDR3 spells CSVSRYLSTRNEQFF. In DNA, the CDR3 is TGCAGCGTCTCTAGATACCTTTCTACTAGGAATGAGCAGTTCTTC.

In nucleotides, the CDR3 is TGCAGTGCTAGAGATCTTAGTCTTTACGCCAATGAGCAGTTCTTC. The encoded protein is CSARDLSLYANEQFF. The V gene is TRBV20-1, the J gene TRBJ2-1, with D hard to call. V was trimmed by 0 bases and J by 6 bases, leaving 15 bases between them. CDR1 is DFQATT, CDR2 SNEGSKA, per germline (reference sequence). This CDR3 is built from 15 residues.

The rearrangement uses TRBV12-3 or TRBV12-4 and TRBJ1-1, with D maybe TRBD1 (5 bases). Trimming stripped 6 bases from V and 4 bases from J, with 24 bases between. The CDR3 covers 17 residues. CDR3 in DNA: TGTGCCAGCAGCCCCGGGGCGGGCAGGCGGCGGGGCACTGAAGCTTTCTTT. This codes for CASSPGAGRRRGTEAFF.

This clonotype is medium-sized by share. The chain links TRBV19 to TRBJ2-2; D call uncertain. V was clipped by 2 bases and J by 2 bases, with 18 bases between them. The CDR3 is 18 amino acids. The germline V gene has CDR1 LNHDA and CDR2 SQIVND (reference sequence). The CDR3 region is CASSISGLGSFNTGELFF. The CDR3 DNA reads as TGTGCCAGTAGTATATCTGGTCTAGGATCCTTCAACACCGGGGAGCTGTTTTTT.

This clonotype was observed many times. The V gene is TRBV5-1, the J gene TRBJ2-2, with 11 positions matching TRBD2. The CDR3 length is 14 residues. The J segment lost 7 bases and the V segment lost 3 bases, leaving 2 bases of the junction unmatched. Germline values: CDR1 SGHRS, CDR2 YFSETQ. CDR3 nucleotide sequence: TGCGCCAGCAGCTCCGGGACTAGCGGCGGGGAGCTGTTTTTT. Protein: CASSSGTSGGELFF.

In its sample, this clonotype was seen many times. This chain joins TRBV10-1 and TRBJ2-1, with TRBD1 matching 7 bases. The V gene's germline CDR1 is WNHNN and CDR2 SYGVQD (reference sequence). The J segment lost 0 bases and the V segment lost 5 bases, leaving 4 bases of the junction unmatched. The CDR3 sequence is 15 residues long. CDR3 sequence: CASSPGTDSYNEQFF. CDR3 sequence (DNA): TGCGCCAGCAGTCCCGGGACAGACTCCTACAATGAGCAGTTCTTC.

Turning to this clonotype: Its ends do not fully match the called genes, so a read error is possible. The V call is TRBV18, the J call TRBJ1-1; D call uncertain. CDR1 and CDR2 from the germline V gene are KGHSH and LQKENI. The CDR3 contains 15 residues. The CDR3 reads CASSPGLGLKTEAFF. Written as DNA, the CDR3 is TGTGCCAGCTCACCTGGTTTGGGGTTGAAGACTGAAGCTTTCTTT.

This clonotype was counted many times. The chain couples TRBV7-6 to TRBJ1-5, with unresolved D. This CDR3 is built from 13 residues. The germline CDR1 and CDR2 sequences are SGHVS and FNYEAQ. V lost 4 bases and J lost 5, with 9 bases in between. The CDR3 nucleotides are TGTGCCAGCAGCTCACAGCCCGATCAGCCCCAGCATTTT. It translates to CASSSQPDQPQHF.

This clonotype was seen repeatedly, ten times or more. V gene TRBV29-1 combines with J gene TRBJ1-1, with unresolved D. Germline loops: CDR1 SQVTM, CDR2 ANQGSEA. The germline V and J ends were trimmed by 4 bases and 0 bases, with 12 bases remaining between them. This CDR3 is built from 14 residues. The CDR3 spells CSVAGIVMNTEAFF. DNA of the CDR3: TGCAGCGTTGCCGGGATTGTAATGAACACTGAAGCTTTCTTT.

The chain couples TRBV12-3 or TRBV12-4 to TRBJ1-1; the match to TRBD1 covers 8 bases. The CDR3 spans 13 residues. Trimming removed 5 bases from V and 5 bases from J; junction bases left unmatched: 4. Here the CDR3 reads CASSPDRVTEAFF. The CDR3 DNA reads TGTGCCAGCAGTCCGGACAGGGTGACTGAAGCTTTCTTT.

The V and J genes are TRBV12-3 or TRBV12-4 and TRBJ2-5; 7 bases line up with TRBD2. Trimming removed 6 bases from V and 5 bases from J; junction bases left unmatched: 3. The CDR3 is 12 residues long. As DNA, the CDR3 is TGTGCCAGCAGGGGTAGCGGGGAGACCCAGTACTTC. It is translated as CASRGSGETQYF.

The V gene is TRBV4-3, the J gene TRBJ2-7; TRBD2 matches 10 bases. This CDR3 contains 16 residues. The germline CDR1 and CDR2 sequences are LGHNA and YSLEER. V shed 0 bases, J shed 2 bases, and the junction held 4 bases outside the gene matches. In DNA, the CDR3 is TGCGCCAGCAGCCAAGACTGGCTAGCGGGGGCCTACGAGCAGTACTTC. It encodes CASSQDWLAGAYEQYF.